The 8 T cell receptor beta chains listed next were all sequenced from one sample in a study of T-cell memory formation after mild COVID-19. Via MiXCR, TCRdb re-called the 5' RACE reads, giving one row per CDR3 protein. The sample has around 200,000 distinct CDR3 sequences; approximately 18% are singletons. Source material: PBMCs or a T cell subset sorted from them (not recorded which). These receptors came from a man aged 18 to 29 who had mild COVID-19 (a few samples of this study predate the infection). Cell type and time point are not known.

The sample holds a few counts of this clonotype. This chain links TRBV5-1 with TRBJ2-5; D may be TRBD1 or TRBD2 (6 bases each). The CDR3 loop spans 15 amino acids. CDR1 and CDR2 (germline): SGHRS, YFSETQ. Deletions cut 3 bases from V and 5 bases from J, with 17 bases between. CDR3 nucleotides: TGCGCCAGCAGCTCCCAGTGGGGGGCTGGGGAGACCCAGTACTTC. Translated, it gives CASSSQWGAGETQYF.

This clonotype was observed at least ten times. The J gene is TRBJ2-6, the V gene TRBV7-2, with D unresolved. Per germline, CDR1 SGHTA and CDR2 FQGNSA. The CDR3 length is 16 residues. V lost 5 bases and J 0 bases, leaving 11 bases between the germline ends. The CDR3: CASSVSSGSGANVLTF. In nucleotides, the CDR3 is TGTGCCAGCAGCGTTAGTTCGGGCTCTGGGGCCAACGTCCTGACTTTC.

The genes are TRBV28 and TRBJ2-7; unclear D gene. The germline V gene encodes CDR1 MDHEN and CDR2 SYDVKM. The CDR3 is made up of 12 amino acids. V was clipped by 6 bases and J by 3 bases, with 9 bases between them. The CDR3 DNA follows: TGTGCCAGCAGCCGGCCCTTCTACGAGCAGTACGTC. Amino acids: CASSRPFYEQYV.

This chain joins TRBV12-3 or TRBV12-4 and TRBJ2-1, with D unresolved. V was pared by 6 bases and J by 7 bases, with 10 bases between. The CDR3 is 12 residues long. The CDR3 DNA is TGTGCCAGCAGCGCCGGGTGGAATGAGCAGTTCTTC. Its translation is CASSAGWNEQFF.

V and J are TRBV5-1 and TRBJ1-3; possible D gene TRBD1, 6 bases. CDR1 SGHRS and CDR2 YFSETQ come from the germline V gene. V lost 4 bases and J lost 4, with 18 bases in between. CDR3 size: 16 residues. The CDR3 loop is CASSNRVGGDGNTIYF. The CDR3 region has the DNA TGCGCCAGCAGCAACCGTGTGGGGGGCGACGGAAACACCATATATTTT.

The chain couples TRBV12-3 or TRBV12-4 to TRBJ2-5; D might be TRBD2 (7 bases). The CDR3 has 15 amino acids. Trimming cost V 4 bases and J 8 bases, with 20 bases left between them. CDR3 bases: TGTGCCAGCAGTTGGGGGGGGGGCACCTCTGGAACCCAGTACTTC. It is translated as CASSWGGGTSGTQYF.

The rearrangement links TRBV7-2 to TRBJ2-5; 8 bases are shared with TRBD1. The CDR3 covers 16 residues. Germline CDR1 reads SGHTA; CDR2 reads FQGNSA. Trimming at V came to 5 bases and at J to 3 bases, leaving 11 bases not matched to a gene. The CDR3 sequence is CASSLSIGQGEETQYF. The CDR3 DNA follows: TGTGCCAGCAGCCTTAGCATTGGACAGGGTGAAGAGACCCAGTACTTC. The entire variable domain, with the rest obtained from reference TRBV7-2 and TRBJ2-5, is as follows: GAGVSQSPSNKVTEKGKDVELRCDPISGHTALYWYRQSLGQGLEFLIYFQGNSAPDKSGLPSDRFSAERTGGSVSTLTIQRTQQEDSAVYLCASSLSIGQGEETQYFGPGTRLLVL.

This chain uses TRBV29-1 with TRBJ2-2; D assignment may be TRBD1 or TRBD2 (6 bases each). The length of the CDR3 is 13 residues. CDR1 and CDR2 (germline): SQVTM, ANQGSEA. Trimming shortened V by 4 bases and J by 5 bases, and 11 bases separated the two germline ends. The CDR3 nucleotides are TGCAGCGTTGTACGGAGGGGGACCGGGGAGCTGTTTTTT. Encoded protein: CSVVRRGTGELFF.